This TCR beta chain is from a study of cytomegalovirus exposure and HLA in healthy donors. Broader study findings: An assumption of roughly uniform sequencing depth across donors underlay the presence/absence analyses. The authors enumerated some 170 TCR beta chains as linked to cytomegalovirus.

The CDR3 is made up of 13 amino acids. With 5 bases removed from V and 5 bases from J, the gap between germline ends came to 12 bases. Germline V gene lookup returns CDR1 MNHNS and CDR2 SASEGT. Every donor was a healthy person donating bone marrow. About this clone: Its target is unknown.

The primer mix had 60 Vbeta and 13 Jbeta primers. Data came from immunoSEQ multiplex PCR; TCRdb stores just in-frame clones and leaves some out. This table has around 100,000 clones, 79% appearing once. The sequenced material came from PBMCs. V and J are TRBV6-1 and TRBJ2-5; D ambiguous. The receptor comes from a female donor in good health and CMV-seropositive. CDR3 DNA sequence: TGTGCCAGCAGTCCTTCCCCCTCCGAGACCCAGTACTTC. Encoded protein: CASSPSPSETQYF.